The following is a TCR beta chain sequence with its context. Its cognate antigen is unknown. This sample was included in a study of radiotherapy plus CTLA-4 blockade in lung cancer. Study information: Disease control reached approximately 31%, with objective responses in 15% to 20%.

Some clones are missing from TCRdb's copy, which holds only in-frame ones; the method was immunoSEQ multiplex PCR. In the table there are 28,000 or so clones, 78% of which are singletons. V was pared by 4 bases and J by 10 bases, with 17 bases between. CDR1 and CDR2 (germline): SGHDT, YYEEEE. CDR3 length: 13 amino acids. Whole-study findings and limits: The study found tumor-derived TCR clones expanded in blood after radiotherapy plus ipilimumab.

J is TRBJ1-1 and V is TRBV5-6; D possibly corresponds to TRBD1 (6 bases). This specimen was peripheral blood, taken from a patient treated with radiotherapy plus ipilimumab. The TCR sequence derives from a human donor with non-small cell lung cancer who had stable disease on radiotherapy plus ipilimumab. CDR3 in DNA: TGTGCCAGCAGCCCAGCAGGGGCAGGAGGAGCTTTCTTT. Protein: CASSPAGAGGAFF.